This T cell receptor beta chain was captured by sequencing in a study of shared clonotypes between healthy human individuals. It was 250 to 350 ng DNA, 28,000 or so T cell genomes, that went into each replicate PCR of unsorted PBMC. Ten immunoSEQ deep assay plates served to sequence unsorted PBMC DNA. Per the study methods: ImmunoSEQ only sent back junction sequences with no quality scores, so filtering was done differently. TCRdb's table, derived via immunoSEQ multiplex PCR, lists solely in-frame clones and lacks some. V, J and clone size were drawn from that table, and D and trimming were deduced from the DNA. Altogether approximately 500,000 clones are present, roughly 78% being singletons, with the ten largest covering around 13%. This TCR was sampled from a woman between 35 and 50 years old in good health. Some clones in this sample may be carry-over from other donors' samples. Input material: PBMCs.

CDR3 in amino acids: CASSWTSGTDEQYF. In DNA form, the CDR3 reads TGCGCCAGCAGCTGGACTAGCGGGACCGACGAGCAGTACTTC. This sequence joins TRBV5-1 and TRBJ2-7; 12 bases align to TRBD2. V was clipped by 3 bases and J by 5 bases; unmatched bases: 3. The CDR3 covers 14 residues. From germline, CDR1 is SGHRS and CDR2 YFSETQ.